The present T cell receptor beta chain was sequenced within a study of cytomegalovirus exposure and HLA in healthy donors (dated by TCRdb to 2016 to 2017). Notes on the research overall: In an earlier analysis of some 610 of the donors, less than 350 Gb of sequence data and roughly 100 million unique TCR beta sequences from about 179 million T cells were reported. About 280 gigabases of sequencing data and around 80 million unique TCR sequences made up an early release that covered several hundred HLA-typed donors. The genetic ancestry cluster associated with self-reported Caucasian donors included 70% to 85% of the 398 genotyped donors. The aim of the study was to test whether cataloging public T cell receptors could identify signatures of past pathogen exposure. The T cell repertoires of under 750 subjects were profiled by immunosequencing and related to cytomegalovirus serostatus. In addition to the first cohort of 666 subjects, a separate validation cohort of 100 to 150 different subjects was used. The study combined high-throughput TCR immunosequencing, statistical association of individual TCRs with disease status, and machine learning to predict cytomegalovirus infection status. A later analysis re-analyzed previously published TCR beta repertoires from several hundred donors and added high-resolution HLA genotyping to study TCR occurrence patterns. The later analysis used no new phenotypic data to find candidate immune exposures, relying instead on TCR beta sequences and their occurrence across donors. To decide whether each TCR beta V gene segment behaved as functional or pseudogenic, an earlier analysis of 587 of the donors relied on high-throughput TCR beta sequencing. Alongside the repertoire data, information on donor age, sex, ethnicity and CMV serostatus was compiled. In a later genetic analysis, genome-wide SNP genotypes for about 55% of the roughly 700 donors were used, and that subset was treated as a discovery cohort. All discovery cohort repertoires had been generated using a single sequencing platform. HLA typing included class I and class II loci at four-digit resolution. The number of donors typed differed by locus, with roughly 629-640 for A, B, C, DRB1 and DQB1, roughly 520 for DQA1, over 600 for DPA1, and over 400 for DPB1. Four to six DR-DQ haplotypes were handled as single units for association and clustering, since linkage in the cohort was strong. Among about 400 genotyped donors of the cohort, an average of approximately 240,000 unique TCR beta nucleotide sequences was sequenced per donor, of which about 20% were non-productive. General findings and caveats noted by the study authors: According to a later analysis, TCR association rates differed among HLA loci, with DRB1 alleles showing the most associated TCRs and HLA-C alleles showing the fewest. Because the 87-base-pair reads could not distinguish some IMGT-functional V segments, including TRBV6-2 and TRBV6-3, those segments were excluded. In a later analysis, most CMV-associated TCR beta chains were found to appear HLA-restricted, with HLA associations seemingly driven largely by CMV exposure. Only TCR beta chains were sequenced in this cohort, and the absence of alpha or paired-chain data limited detectable features. In vitro tests confirmed that a few of the cytomegalovirus-associated TCR beta chains recognize cytomegalovirus antigens. Linkage disequilibrium might explain the correlated functional status among segregating V segments, but an unknown experimental factor could not be excluded. The authors suggested that the approach could potentially be extended to other disease states and immunological phenotypes. CMV serostatus was the only immune exposure information available for the cohort. Compared with the 666-donor mean, donors in an Asian-associated ancestry cluster had fewer N-insertions in productive TCRs, according to a later genetic analysis. At a false discovery rate of 0.05, a later analysis linked 15,000 to 20,000 TCR beta sequences to specific HLA alleles. A cluster of highly shared sequence variants was judged likely to be a technical artifact of the sequencing pipeline. An earlier analysis of approximately 540 of the donors showed that most TCR beta V segments appeared in productive rearrangements either about 87% or about 30% of the time, which broadly matched IMGT annotations. Across donors, most TCR sequences were observed very rarely, whereas some public TCRs were present in many individuals. Presence/absence analyses assumed roughly uniform sequencing depth across donors, an assumption that may not hold. In a later genetic analysis, a missense DCLRE1C variant was associated with V-gene and J-gene trimming of TCR beta chains, and the association was replicated in an independent cohort. The earlier analysis of approximately 540 of the donors excluded over 15 rarely observed V segments, including chromosome 9 orphons, because counts were too low. A later analysis found that HLA-associated TCR beta chains were more clonally expanded and had lower generation probabilities than equally common non-associated chains. The classifier was reported to diagnose cytomegalovirus status with high specificity and sensitivity in both the original and validation cohorts. A further reported finding was that TCR beta sequences accurately predicted the HLA-A and HLA-B alleles for most subjects in the first cohort. Because some donors lacked HLA typing at each locus, the association tests relied only on the typed subset. When HLA alleles, especially DR and DQ, strongly co-occurred, TCR associations were difficult to assign to individual alleles. A total of 150 or so TCR beta chains were listed by the study as associated with cytomegalovirus. Several of the top co-occurrence clusters appeared to be linked to parvovirus B19, influenza, CMV and Epstein-Barr virus, according to a later analysis.

In total, over 600 healthy bone marrow donors made up the cohort. At the time of sampling, all cohort members were nominally healthy, though unrecorded immune exposures were likely present. The donor was CMV seronegative and was included in the group of several hundred seronegative cohort members. Every donor gave a peripheral blood sample, and the peripheral blood mononuclear cells from that sample were used for TCR beta sequencing. The Qiagen DNeasy Blood Extraction Kit was used to extract genomic DNA from the blood cell samples. The CDR3 starts with the cysteine, ends with the phenylalanine, and has 19 residues. The retained sequence is limited to the CDR3, 57 bases, with the frame set at the first base. Library prep was done by the immunoSEQ multiplex PCR assay. For the multiplex PCR, a mixture combining 60 forward primers for TCR Vbeta segments and 13 reverse primers for TCR Jbeta segments was used. The CDR3 region of rearranged TCR beta genes was amplified from genomic DNA with a multiplex PCR assay. On the Illumina HiSeq System, the amplified TCR beta libraries were sequenced as 87-base-pair reads. Per the authors' processing: A later analysis tallied about 77 million unique TCR beta chains across the 666 repertoires, and some 10 million of those chains were shared by two or more donors. To remove PCR and sequencing errors, raw reads were error-corrected and collapsed into unique sequences using a nearest-neighbor algorithm that merged closely related sequences. To assign V, D and J gene segments, CDR3 sequences were aligned to IMGT reference sequences. For a sequence to be retained, a match of at least six nucleotides was required to both a V gene segment and a J gene segment. Rearrangements were classified as productive when the CDR3 lacked stop codons and remained in frame with V and J, and all other rearrangements were classified as non-productive. CDR3 was defined according to IMGT convention as the region running from the second conserved V-encoded cysteine to the conserved J-encoded phenylalanine. The earlier analysis of about 610 of the donors excluded sequences that lacked an unambiguous match to a single V gene segment. An earlier analysis of just under 600 of the donors called V segments functional above 56.7% productive rearrangements and segregating when the between-donor standard deviation exceeded 5%. A statistical classification framework was built for diagnosing cytomegalovirus status from the catalog of TCR beta chain sequences. V and J gene assignment, in a later analysis, came from comparing TCR nucleotide sequences with IMGT/GENE-DB human TR gene sequences. A later analysis assigned CDR3 sequences and most-parsimonious VDJ recombination scenarios with the TCRdist pipeline. In a later analysis, each TCR beta chain was defined by its CDR3 amino acid sequence together with its V-gene family, and reads lacking a unique V-gene family were excluded. A later analysis removed 592 highly shared, low-generation-probability nucleotide sequences to deal with suspected cross-contamination and a sequencing artifact. In a later analysis, a clonal expansion index for each public chain was calculated from normalized within-repertoire ranks of inferred template counts. A later analysis computed generation probabilities with a VDJ recombination model fitted to out-of-frame rearrangements, and checked the results against IGoR. Hypergeometric tests were used in a later analysis to score TCR-TCR, TCR-HLA and TCR-CMV co-occurrence, with a repertoire-size bias correction applied to the TCR pairs. False discovery rates were estimated in a later analysis by permuting HLA or CMV assignments 20 times. In a later analysis, co-occurring TCRs were grouped with DBSCAN, and TCRdist sequence similarity was added when clustering was performed within HLA-allele-positive subsets. Repertoires with fewer than 30,000 or more than 120,000 public chains were left out of co-occurrence clustering, as were five repertoires with anomalous nucleotide sharing. TCRdb took over this immuneACCESS table, retaining in-frame rearrangements with V and J assigned. Such tables are incomplete; in checked studies, under half of the missing clones stem from an unresolved V gene, and the remainder is unexplained. That table supplies the V and J calls and clone size; D and trimming were determined from the DNA. In this sample the table shows some 150,000 clones, over 75% of which occur a single time. The ten largest clones take up 1.5% to 2% of the sample.

Regarding this clone: Its antigen has not been determined. Nothing much larger sits one base from this clone, and base qualities are not available.

The V and J segments used are TRBV21-1 and TRBJ1-2; no check of the table's D call, TRBD1, against the DNA was made. TRBV21-1 is listed as a pseudogene. Material: PBMCs. The clonotype comes from a woman aged 30 to 39 in good health and CMV-seronegative. The CDR3 loop reads CASRKGPNHHRQGAVGYTF. The nucleotide sequence reads TGTGCCAGCCGCAAAGGGCCAAACCACCACCGACAGGGGGCTGTAGGCTACACCTTC.